Shown below are 18 T cell receptor beta chains from a single sample sequenced in a study of T cell responses to AZD1222 COVID-19 vaccine (dated by TCRdb to about 2021). The time point label of this sample denotes: baseline before first vaccination. Library preparation used the immunoSEQ multiplex PCR assay. Not all clones reach the TCRdb copy of this immuneACCESS table, which keeps in-frame sequences only. Checked studies attribute under half of the gap to unresolved V genes and leave the rest unexplained. The sample table shows roughly 72,000 clones, and 85% are seen once. The ten largest make up about a fifth of the sample. The sample was peripheral blood, taken on day 0 of AZD1222 vaccination. Source of these receptors: an adult in good health.

The V gene is TRBV12-3 or TRBV12-4, the J gene TRBJ1-2, with TRBD1 matching over 7 bases. CDR3 size: 12 residues. V dropped 2 bases and J dropped 10; count of bases not matched to a gene: 4. CDR3 DNA: TGTGCCAGCAGTTTACAGGGGACAGACTACACCTTC. Protein sequence: CASSLQGTDYTF.

This clone was observed a few times. The gene calls are TRBV5-1 and TRBJ2-1, with a weak D call TRBD2 (6 bases). The germline V gene encodes CDR1 SGHRS and CDR2 YFSETQ. V was shortened by 7 bases and J by 7 bases, with 21 bases between the two germline ends. The CDR3 runs 15 residues. This chain's CDR3 is CASCLEGSELNEQFF. CDR3 in DNA: TGCGCCAGCTGTTTGGAGGGTAGTGAACTAAATGAGCAGTTCTTC.

This clone was seen a handful of times. This chain connects TRBV5-5 to TRBJ1-2, with 9 bases identical to TRBD1. J lost 4 bases, V lost 4 bases, and 8 bases had no gene match. The CDR3 covers 15 residues. Germline V gene data show CDR1 as SGHKS and CDR2 as YYEKEE (reference sequence). CDR3 DNA: TGTGCCAGCAGCCAAGCCGGGACAGGGTTCTATGGCTACACCTTC. Amino acids: CASSQAGTGFYGYTF.

This rearrangement joins TRBV30 to TRBJ1-1, with 7 bases lining up with TRBD1. In germline, CDR1 is GTSNPN, CDR2 SVGIG (reference sequence). Trimming took 3 bases from V and 13 from J; bases not matched to a gene: 8. The CDR3 extends over 11 amino acids. The CDR3 DNA follows: TGTGCCTGGAGACAGGGGCGGGATAGTTTCTTT. It yields the protein CAWRQGRDSFF.

Judged by abundance, this clone is large. The chain uses TRBV7-3 and TRBJ2-6; no clear D. The germline V gene encodes CDR1 SGHTA and CDR2 FQGTGA. The V and J ends lost 5 bases and 0 bases respectively, with 5 bases between them. The CDR3 spans 14 residues. This CDR3 is CASSRHSGANVLTF. The CDR3 DNA follows: TGTGCCAGCAGCCGGCACTCTGGGGCCAACGTCCTGACTTTC.

The rearrangement joins TRBV27 to TRBJ1-5; 8 nucleotides line up with TRBD1. J lost 7 bases, V lost 5 bases, and 10 bases had no gene match. The germline CDR1 and CDR2 sequences are MNHEY and SMNVEV (reference sequence). CDR3 length equals 15 residues. CDR3 nucleotides: TGTGCCAGCAGTACCAGACAGGGGAGAGGACAGCCCCAGCATTTT. Amino acid sequence: CASSTRQGRGQPQHF.

This clone has a single count. This chain joins TRBV6-4 and TRBJ2-1; TRBD2 aligns across 10 bases. The CDR3 extends over 15 amino acids. Trimming at V came to 5 bases and at J to 0 bases, leaving 1 base not matched to a gene. CDR1 is MRHNA and CDR2 is SNTAGT in the germline V gene. The CDR3 loop reads CASSSSGSSYNEQFF. The CDR3 region has the DNA TGTGCCAGCAGTTCTAGCGGGAGCTCCTACAATGAGCAGTTCTTC.

The rearrangement joins TRBV7-9 to TRBJ2-2; possibly TRBD1 for D (6 bases). Trimming stripped 4 bases from V and 1 base from J, with 13 bases between. From germline, CDR1 is SEHNR and CDR2 FQNEAQ (reference sequence). The CDR3 runs to 16 residues. The CDR3 protein is CASSSYLDRNTGELFF. Written as DNA, the CDR3 is TGTGCCAGCAGCTCCTACCTGGACAGGAACACCGGGGAGCTGTTTTTT.

This clone has just a few counts. The J gene is TRBJ2-5, the V gene TRBV2; 7 nucleotides align to TRBD1. This CDR3 contains 12 residues. Germline V gene lookup returns CDR1 SNHLY and CDR2 FYNNEI. The V gene end was trimmed by 5 bases and the J gene end by 3 bases; junction bases not matched to a gene: 0. The CDR3 reads CASSQGEETQYF. CDR3 bases: TGTGCCAGCAGTCAGGGGGAAGAGACCCAGTACTTC.

The CDR3 is CASSSRDTRTNGYTF. CDR3 DNA: TGTGCCAGCAGCTCACGGGACACCCGGACGAATGGCTACACCTTC. The chain uses TRBV13 and TRBJ1-2, with D maybe TRBD1 (6 bases). CDR1 is PRHDT, CDR2 FYEKMQ, per germline (reference sequence). Between the trimmed V and J ends, which lost 4 bases and 6 bases, there was a span of 18 bases. This CDR3 is 15 amino acids long.

The chain links TRBV4-1 to TRBJ2-3; TRBD2 aligns across 10 bases. The CDR3 is 18 residues long. V trimming: 4 bases; J trimming: 0 bases; junction bases outside the gene matches: 10. Germline CDR1 is MGHRA and CDR2 is YSYEKL. In DNA form, the CDR3 reads TGCGCCAGCAGCCCTTCCGGACTAGCGGCCACTAGCACAGATACGCAGTATTTT. This sequence encodes CASSPSGLAATSTDTQYF.

This chain links TRBV12-3 or TRBV12-4 with TRBJ1-1; no reliable D call. The ends were cut back, 3 bases at V and 4 bases at J, with 9 bases in the middle. CDR3 length equals 13 residues. CDR3: CASSFQVFTEAFF. The CDR3 nucleotides read TGTGCCAGCAGTTTCCAGGTATTCACTGAAGCTTTCTTT.

This clone was recorded only once. The chain recombines TRBV20-1 with TRBJ2-6, with unresolved D. This CDR3 is built from 11 residues. V was shortened by 3 bases and J by 17 bases, with 14 bases between the two germline ends. The germline V gene has CDR1 DFQATT and CDR2 SNEGSKA (reference sequence). Written as DNA, the CDR3 is TGCAGTGCTAGCTTGCTAGATCGGGTGACTTTC. The encoded protein is CSASLLDRVTF.

The genes are TRBV4-2 and TRBJ1-5; D gene unclear. The V gene's germline CDR1 is LGHNA and CDR2 YNFKEQ. The CDR3 is 15 amino acids. The V end was cut by 0 bases, the J end by 2 bases, with 8 bases between. The CDR3 region is CASSQDSQRNQPQHF. The CDR3 coding sequence is TGTGCCAGCAGCCAAGATTCACAGCGCAATCAGCCCCAGCATTTT.

The CDR3 DNA reads as TGTGCCAGCAGCCCAGTTTTGTGGACTAGTCCCCATGAGCAGTTCTTC. It specifies CASSPVLWTSPHEQFF. The chain uses TRBV5-8 and TRBJ2-1; 7 bases are shared with TRBD2. This CDR3 has 16 residues. The junction had 15 bases not matched to a gene; V was cut back by 4 bases and J by 8 bases. Germline V CDR1 and CDR2: SGHTS, YDEGEE.

The chain recombines TRBV12-3 or TRBV12-4 with TRBJ2-4; D ambiguous. Trimming cost V 3 bases and J 8 bases, with 11 bases left between them. The CDR3 is made up of 13 amino acids. CDR3 protein: CASSLGGRDIQYF. The DNA for the CDR3 is TGTGCCAGCAGTTTGGGCGGAAGGGACATTCAGTACTTC.

V usage is TRBV2 and J usage is TRBJ2-3, with TRBD2 identical over 8 bases. This CDR3 is 16 amino acids long. V lost 6 bases and J lost 5; bases outside the gene matches: 13. The germline V gene encodes CDR1 SNHLY and CDR2 FYNNEI. The CDR3 region is CASSGGEDEQGDTQYF. CDR3 coding DNA: TGTGCCAGCAGCGGGGGGGAGGATGAACAGGGAGATACGCAGTATTTT.

The chain couples TRBV5-1 to TRBJ1-4; TRBD1 might be the D (5 bases). V dropped 0 bases and J dropped 4 bases, with 13 bases sitting between them. Germline V lookup: CDR1 SGHRS, CDR2 YFSETQ. This CDR3 spans 16 amino acids. The chain's CDR3 is CASSLGAGVGNEKLFF. The CDR3 nucleotides read TGCGCCAGCAGCTTGGGCGCGGGGGTTGGTAATGAAAAACTGTTTTTT.